One and the same sample provided the 19 T cell receptor beta chains below, sequenced in a study of blood T cell repertoires in COVID-19. Measured with immunoSEQ multiplex PCR; TCRdb has only the in-frame clones, and not every one. The sample yields roughly 160,000 clones, about 90% seen once. The source material was PBMCs or T cells enriched from blood (not recorded which). Source of these receptors: a woman aged 45-60 years who had recovered from COVID-19.

The V and J genes are TRBV9 and TRBJ1-3; weak D call: TRBD1 (5 bases). The germline gives CDR1 SGDLS, CDR2 YYNGEE. The CDR3 contains 16 residues. Trimming removed 0 bases at V and 0 bases at J, with 10 bases between. The CDR3 bases are TGTGCCAGCAGCGTAGGGGGCGGAACCTCTGGAAACACCATATATTTT. It is translated as CASSVGGGTSGNTIYF.

In the case of this clone: The junction departs from the called germline gene at one end, perhaps through a read error. This sequence joins TRBV28 and TRBJ1-2; D is possibly TRBD1 (5 bases). CDR1 and CDR2 from the germline V gene are MDHEN and SYDVKM. The CDR3 totals 14 residues. CDR3 bases: TGTGCAAGCAGTTTAGGGGAAGGCTCGGGGGGCTACACCTTC. Its translation: CASSLGEGSGGYTF.

The rearrangement uses TRBV19 and TRBJ2-3, with TRBD2 identical over 7 bases. This CDR3 has 15 residues. The germline V gene encodes CDR1 LNHDA and CDR2 SQIVND (reference sequence). Trimming cost V 10 bases and J 3 bases; bases outside gene matches: 13. CDR3 amino acids: CATNAGGKGTDTQYF. As DNA, the CDR3 is TGTGCCACAAACGCCGGGGGGAAGGGGACAGATACGCAGTATTTT.

The rearrangement joins TRBV11-3 to TRBJ2-5, with D possibly being TRBD1 (6 bases). V lost 3 bases and J lost 5, with 13 bases in between. The CDR3 consists of 14 residues. Germline V gives CDR1 SGHNT, CDR2 YENEEA. The DNA of the CDR3 is TGTGCCAGCAGCTTCCGGGACAAATCTGAGACCCAGTACTTC. Translation: CASSFRDKSETQYF.

This clone has more than one count but fewer than ten. The chain joins TRBV28 to TRBJ1-5, with a possible D match to TRBD1 (6 bases). Trimming cost V 6 bases and J 3 bases, with 15 bases left between them. CDR3 length equals 15 residues. The germline CDR1 and CDR2 sequences are MDHEN and SYDVKM. This CDR3 reads CASRRSGDANQPQHF. As DNA, the CDR3 is TGTGCCAGCAGACGTTCAGGGGATGCCAATCAGCCCCAGCATTTT.

The gene calls are TRBV19 and TRBJ1-6; no firm D call. V was cut by 1 base and J by 7 bases, with 2 bases left in between. From germline, CDR1 is LNHDA and CDR2 SQIVND (reference sequence). The length of the CDR3 is 12 residues. CDR3 region: CASSIANSPLHF. In DNA form, the CDR3 reads TGTGCCAGTAGTATAGCAAATTCACCCCTCCACTTT.

The chain is built from TRBV18 and TRBJ2-7, with D unresolved. The germline gives CDR1 KGHSH, CDR2 LQKENI. The CDR3 sequence is 14 residues long. V lost 2 bases and J 6 bases, leaving 14 bases between the germline ends. CDR3 nucleotides: TGTGCCAGCTCACCAGGGTTACTACTTGGCGAGCAGTACTTC. Its translation: CASSPGLLLGEQYF.

The chain recombines TRBV19 with TRBJ1-5; 8 bases fit TRBD1. V lost 6 bases and J lost 7; bases outside the gene matches: 11. This CDR3 has 15 residues. Germline CDR1 is LNHDA and CDR2 is SQIVND (reference sequence). The CDR3 nucleotides read TGTGCCAGTAGCCTTATAGGACAGGGACGGCAGCCCCAGCATTTT. Its translation: CASSLIGQGRQPQHF.

This chain uses TRBV3-1 (or the pseudogene TRBV3-2) with TRBJ1-1; D gene ambiguous. The length of the CDR3 is 13 residues. Trimming stripped 2 bases from V and 3 bases from J, with 7 bases between. Germline CDR1 and CDR2: LGHDT and YNNKEL (reference sequence). DNA of the CDR3: TGTGCCAGCAGCCAATTAGCGGACACTGAAGCTTTCTTT. Translating gives CASSQLADTEAFF.

V gene TRBV6-5 combines with J gene TRBJ2-2; D unclear. Looked up from germline, CDR1 is MNHEY and CDR2 is SVGAGI. Trimming removed 7 bases at V and 6 bases at J, with 9 bases between. The CDR3 totals 12 residues. CDR3 in amino acids: CASTATAGELFF. In DNA form, the CDR3 reads TGTGCCAGCACCGCAACGGCCGGGGAGCTGTTTTTT.

The chain couples TRBV6-2 or TRBV6-3 to TRBJ1-5; the D is unclear. V was cut by 2 bases and J by 0 bases, with 8 bases left in between. The germline CDR1 and CDR2 sequences are MNHEY and SVGEGT. This CDR3 has 15 amino acids. The CDR3 nucleotides are TGTGCCAGCAGTTACGCGGGGAGTAGCAATCAGCCCCAGCATTTT. This encodes CASSYAGSSNQPQHF.

The chain has TRBV7-2 and TRBJ1-2; the D gene is possibly TRBD1 (5 bases). The length of the CDR3 is 12 residues. V lost 3 bases and J 8 bases, leaving 10 bases between the germline ends. The germline V gene has CDR1 SGHTA and CDR2 FQGNSA. The CDR3 loop is CASSFTGWGYTF. Here the CDR3 DNA reads TGTGCCAGCAGCTTTACAGGTTGGGGCTACACCTTC.

The rearrangement joins TRBV28 to TRBJ2-7, with D perhaps TRBD2 (6 bases). The CDR3 length is 13 residues. Germline assignment: CDR1 MDHEN and CDR2 SYDVKM. The V gene lost 5 bases and the J gene lost 3 bases, with 11 bases spanning the gap. As DNA, the CDR3 is TGTGCCAGCAGTCAAACGGGACTCTACGAGCAGTACTTC. Its protein product is CASSQTGLYEQYF.

The count of this clone is one. This chain links TRBV10-1 with TRBJ2-4; D might be TRBD2 (6 bases). Trimming shortened V by 3 bases and J by 0 bases, and 12 bases separated the two germline ends. Germline V gene sequence: CDR1 WNHNN, CDR2 SYGVQD (reference sequence). The CDR3 is made up of 16 amino acids. In DNA, the CDR3 is TGCGCCAGCAGTGACGGAGGGGTTCTAGCCAAAAACATTCAGTACTTC. Protein product: CASSDGGVLAKNIQYF.

The chain carries TRBV7-6 and TRBJ2-7; 7 bases map to TRBD1. There are 14 residues in the CDR3. CDR1 and CDR2 from the germline V gene are SGHVS and FNYEAQ. J gave up 6 bases and V 4 bases, and 9 bases lay outside the gene matches. The CDR3 DNA reads TGTGCCAGCAGCTCCCGGACAGGCGAAGGCGAGCAGTACTTC. This encodes CASSSRTGEGEQYF.

The chain couples TRBV12-3 or TRBV12-4 to TRBJ1-2; tentative D call: TRBD1 (5 bases). Trimming left V 1 base short and J 5 bases short, with 8 bases between. The CDR3 consists of 13 residues. For the CDR3, the DNA is TGTGCCAGCAGTTTAGGACAGCTATATGGCTACACCTTC. It is translated as CASSLGQLYGYTF.

The rearrangement joins TRBV2 to TRBJ2-1; D is perhaps TRBD2 (5 bases). The CDR3 covers 16 residues. CDR1 and CDR2 from the germline V gene are SNHLY and FYNNEI. The V end lost 2 bases, the J end lost 2 bases, and 13 bases lay between the germline ends. CDR3 sequence: CASSERSGPPYNEQFF. The CDR3 nucleotides are TGTGCCAGCAGTGAAAGAAGCGGCCCACCCTACAATGAGCAGTTCTTC.

V and J are TRBV12-5 and TRBJ1-1; TRBD1 is a possible D gene (5 bases). The germline V gene has CDR1 LGHNT and CDR2 FRNRAP. V shed 0 bases and J shed 3 bases, with 14 bases lying between them. The CDR3 is 16 residues long. The chain's CDR3 is CASGLVEPGDHTEAFF. In nucleotides, the CDR3 is TGTGCTAGTGGTTTGGTGGAGCCGGGGGATCACACTGAAGCTTTCTTT.

This clone was detected only a few times. The gene calls are TRBV5-1 and TRBJ1-3, with 7 bases fitting TRBD1. The V gene end was trimmed by 4 bases and the J gene end by 6 bases; junction bases not matched to a gene: 13. CDR3 size: 16 residues. CDR1 and CDR2 from the germline V gene are SGHRS and YFSETQ. In DNA, the CDR3 is TGCGCCAGCAGCCGAGGAGGGGACAGCATCTCAAACACCATATATTTT. Its protein product is CASSRGGDSISNTIYF.